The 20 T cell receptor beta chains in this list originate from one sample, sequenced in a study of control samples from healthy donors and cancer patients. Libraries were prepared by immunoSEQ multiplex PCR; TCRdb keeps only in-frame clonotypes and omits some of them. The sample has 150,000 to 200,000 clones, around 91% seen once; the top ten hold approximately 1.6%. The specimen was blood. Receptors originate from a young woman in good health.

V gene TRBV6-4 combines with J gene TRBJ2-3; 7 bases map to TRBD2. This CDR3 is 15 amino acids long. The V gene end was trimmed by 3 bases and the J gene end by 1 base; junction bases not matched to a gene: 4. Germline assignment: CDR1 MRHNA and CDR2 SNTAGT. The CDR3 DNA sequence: TGTGCCAGCAGTGAGGAAACTAGCGGCACAGATACGCAGTATTTT. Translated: CASSEETSGTDTQYF.

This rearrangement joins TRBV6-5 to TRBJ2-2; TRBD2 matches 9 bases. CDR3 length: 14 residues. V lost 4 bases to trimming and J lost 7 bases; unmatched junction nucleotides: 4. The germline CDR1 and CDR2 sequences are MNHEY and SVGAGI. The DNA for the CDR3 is TGTGCCAGCAGTTCGCTAGCGGGAATCGGGGAGCTGTTTTTT. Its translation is CASSSLAGIGELFF.

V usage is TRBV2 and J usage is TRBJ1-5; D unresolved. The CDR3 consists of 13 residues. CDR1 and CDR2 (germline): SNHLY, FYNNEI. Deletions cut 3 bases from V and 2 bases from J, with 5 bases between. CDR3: CASSDFGNQPQHF. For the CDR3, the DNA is TGTGCCAGCAGTGATTTCGGCAATCAGCCCCAGCATTTT.

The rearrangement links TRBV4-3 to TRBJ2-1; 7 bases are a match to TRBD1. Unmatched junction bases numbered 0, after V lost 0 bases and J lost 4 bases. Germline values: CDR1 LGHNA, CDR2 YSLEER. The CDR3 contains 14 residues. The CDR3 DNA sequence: TGCGCCAGCAGCCAAGAGGGACAGTACAATGAGCAGTTCTTC. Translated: CASSQEGQYNEQFF.

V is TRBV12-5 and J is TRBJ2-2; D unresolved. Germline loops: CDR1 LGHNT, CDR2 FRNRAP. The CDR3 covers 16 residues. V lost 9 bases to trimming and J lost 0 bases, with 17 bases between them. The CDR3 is CARNKTPPPNTGELFF. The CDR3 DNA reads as TGTGCTAGGAATAAGACACCGCCTCCGAACACCGGGGAGCTGTTTTTT.

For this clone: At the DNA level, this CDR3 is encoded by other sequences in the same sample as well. The CDR3 sequence: CASSWDRVNEQFF. The CDR3 DNA reads as TGCGCCAGCAGCTGGGACAGGGTCAATGAGCAGTTCTTC. The genes are TRBV5-1 and TRBJ2-1; 9 bases align to TRBD1. The CDR3 has 13 amino acids. Germline trimming cut 3 bases from V and 6 bases from J; bases unmatched to any gene: 1. Germline CDR1 SGHRS, CDR2 YFSETQ. Based on the CDR3 plus reference TRBV5-1 and TRBJ2-1, the full variable domain is KAGVTQTPRYLIKTRGQQVTLSCSPISGHRSVSWYQQTPGQGLQFLFEYFSETQRNKGNFPGRFSGRQFSNSRSEMNVSTLELGDSALYLCASSWDRVNEQFFGPGTRLTVL.

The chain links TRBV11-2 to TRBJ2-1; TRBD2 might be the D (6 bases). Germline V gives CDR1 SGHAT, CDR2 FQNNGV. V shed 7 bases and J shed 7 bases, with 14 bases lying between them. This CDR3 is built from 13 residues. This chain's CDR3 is CASMGGGWNEQFF. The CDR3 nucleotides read TGTGCCAGCATGGGGGGAGGTTGGAATGAGCAGTTCTTC.

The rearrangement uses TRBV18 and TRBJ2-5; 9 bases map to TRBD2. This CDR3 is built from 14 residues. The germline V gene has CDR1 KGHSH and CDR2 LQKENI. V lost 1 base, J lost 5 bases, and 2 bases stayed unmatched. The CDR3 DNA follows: TGTGCCAGCTCACCACGAGCGGGGGGCGAGACCCAGTACTTC. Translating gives CASSPRAGGETQYF. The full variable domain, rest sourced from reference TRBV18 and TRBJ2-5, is NAGVMQNPRHLVRRRGQEARLRCSPMKGHSHVYWYRQLPEEGLKFMVYLQKENIIDESGMPKERFSAEFPKEGPSILRIQQVVRGDSAAYFCASSPRAGGETQYFGPGTRLLVL.

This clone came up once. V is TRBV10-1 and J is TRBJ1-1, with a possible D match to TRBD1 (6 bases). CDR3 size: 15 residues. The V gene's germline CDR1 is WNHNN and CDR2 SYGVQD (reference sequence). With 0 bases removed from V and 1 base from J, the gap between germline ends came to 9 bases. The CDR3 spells CASSESTGPNTEAFF. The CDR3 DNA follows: TGCGCCAGCAGTGAGTCTACAGGGCCGAACACTGAAGCTTTCTTT.

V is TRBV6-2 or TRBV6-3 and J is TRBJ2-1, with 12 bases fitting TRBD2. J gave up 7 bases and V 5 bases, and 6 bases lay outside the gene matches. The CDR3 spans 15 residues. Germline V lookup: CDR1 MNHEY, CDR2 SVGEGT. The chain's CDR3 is CASSVLAGGRNEQFF. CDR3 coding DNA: TGTGCCAGCAGTGTTCTAGCGGGAGGGAGGAATGAGCAGTTCTTC.

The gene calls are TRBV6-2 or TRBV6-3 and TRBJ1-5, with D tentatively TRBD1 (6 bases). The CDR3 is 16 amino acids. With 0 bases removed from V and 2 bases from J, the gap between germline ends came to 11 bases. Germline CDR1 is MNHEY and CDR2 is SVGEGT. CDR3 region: CASSYSRGVRNQPQHF. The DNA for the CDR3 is TGTGCCAGCAGTTACTCGAGGGGGGTTCGCAATCAGCCCCAGCATTTT.

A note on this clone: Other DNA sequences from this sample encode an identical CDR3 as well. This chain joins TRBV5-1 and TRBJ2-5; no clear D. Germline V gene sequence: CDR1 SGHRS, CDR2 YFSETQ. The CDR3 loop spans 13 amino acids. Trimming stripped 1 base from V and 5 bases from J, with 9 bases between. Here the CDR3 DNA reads TGCGCCAGCAGCTTGTCGGGTTCGGAGACCCAGTACTTC. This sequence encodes CASSLSGSETQYF.

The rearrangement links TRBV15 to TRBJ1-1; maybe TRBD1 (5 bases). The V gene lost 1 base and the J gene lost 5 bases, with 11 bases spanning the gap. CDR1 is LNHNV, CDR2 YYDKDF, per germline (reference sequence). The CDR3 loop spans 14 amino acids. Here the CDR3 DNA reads TGTGCCACCAGCAGAGTGGGCGGGGGTACTGAAGCTTTCTTT. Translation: CATSRVGGGTEAFF.

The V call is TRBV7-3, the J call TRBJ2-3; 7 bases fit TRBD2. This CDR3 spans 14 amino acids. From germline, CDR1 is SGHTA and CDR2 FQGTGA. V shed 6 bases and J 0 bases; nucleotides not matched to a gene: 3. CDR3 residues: CASRFSGSTDTQYF. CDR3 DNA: TGTGCCAGCAGGTTTAGCGGGAGCACAGATACGCAGTATTTT.

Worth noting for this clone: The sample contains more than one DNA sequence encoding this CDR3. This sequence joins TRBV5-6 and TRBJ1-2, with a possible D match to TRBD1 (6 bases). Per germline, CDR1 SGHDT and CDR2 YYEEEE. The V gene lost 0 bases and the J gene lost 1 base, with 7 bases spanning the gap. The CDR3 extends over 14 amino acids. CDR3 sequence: CASSLGGLNYGYTF. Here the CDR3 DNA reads TGTGCCAGCAGCTTGGGGGGGCTTAACTATGGCTACACCTTC.

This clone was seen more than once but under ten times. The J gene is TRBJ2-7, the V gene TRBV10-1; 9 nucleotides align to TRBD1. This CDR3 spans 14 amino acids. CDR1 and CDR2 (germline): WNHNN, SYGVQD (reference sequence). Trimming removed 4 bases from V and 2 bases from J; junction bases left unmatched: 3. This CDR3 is CASSVGQGPYEQYF. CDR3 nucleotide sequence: TGCGCCAGCAGTGTGGGACAGGGACCCTACGAGCAGTACTTC.

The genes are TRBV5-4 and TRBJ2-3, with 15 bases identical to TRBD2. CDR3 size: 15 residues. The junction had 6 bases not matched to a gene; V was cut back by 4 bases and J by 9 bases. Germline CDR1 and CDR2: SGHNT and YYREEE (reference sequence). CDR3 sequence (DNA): TGTGCCAGCAGCCCGGGGACTAGCGGGGGGCGGACGCAGTATTTT. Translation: CASSPGTSGGRTQYF. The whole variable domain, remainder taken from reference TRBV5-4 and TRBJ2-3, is ETGVTQSPTHLIKTRGQQVTLRCSSQSGHNTVSWYQQALGQGPQFIFQYYREEENGRGNFPPRFSGLQFPNYSSELNVNALELDDSALYLCASSPGTSGGRTQYFGPGTRLTVL.

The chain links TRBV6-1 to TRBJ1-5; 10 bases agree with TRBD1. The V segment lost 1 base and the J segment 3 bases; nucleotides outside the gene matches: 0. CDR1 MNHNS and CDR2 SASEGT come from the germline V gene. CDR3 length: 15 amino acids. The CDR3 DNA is TGTGCCAGCAGTGAAGGACAGGGGGCCAATCAGCCCCAGCATTTT. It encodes CASSEGQGANQPQHF.

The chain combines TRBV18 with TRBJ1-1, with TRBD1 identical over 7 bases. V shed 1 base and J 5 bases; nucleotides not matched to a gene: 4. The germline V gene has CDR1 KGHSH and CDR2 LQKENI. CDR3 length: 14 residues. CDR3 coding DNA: TGTGCCAGCTCACCACAGGGGGCACGGACTGAAGCTTTCTTT. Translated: CASSPQGARTEAFF.

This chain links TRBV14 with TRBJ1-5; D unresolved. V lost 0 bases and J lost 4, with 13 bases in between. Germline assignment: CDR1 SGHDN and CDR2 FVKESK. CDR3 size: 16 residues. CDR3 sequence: CASSQEGGLRNQPQHF. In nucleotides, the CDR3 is TGTGCCAGCAGCCAAGAGGGAGGGCTCCGGAATCAGCCCCAGCATTTT.